Shown below are 24 T cell receptor beta chains from a single sample sequenced in a study of blood T cell repertoires in COVID-19. Sequenced by immunoSEQ multiplex PCR; TCRdb stores in-frame clones only, minus some. The sample lists under 100,000 clones, 75% to 90% occurring once. The sample consisted of peripheral blood. All receptors derive from a human donor in a cohort sampled during active COVID-19.

The chain is built from TRBV5-4 and TRBJ2-1; 13 bases match TRBD2. Trimming cost V 0 bases and J 7 bases; bases outside gene matches: 10. Germline assignment: CDR1 SGHNT and CDR2 YYREEE (reference sequence). This CDR3 comprises 18 residues. The CDR3 region is CASSLGTSGGAPYNEQFF. The CDR3 DNA is TGTGCCAGCAGCTTGGGGACTAGCGGGGGAGCCCCTTATAATGAGCAGTTCTTC.

This clone ranks as medium-sized. This rearrangement joins TRBV11-1 to TRBJ2-7; 7 bases are a match to TRBD1. V lost 1 base, J lost 5 bases, and 11 bases stayed unmatched. Germline-derived CDR1 and CDR2 are SGHAT and FQDESV (reference sequence). This CDR3 comprises 16 residues. CDR3 DNA sequence: TGTGCCAGCAGCTTAGACTCCGACAGGGCCGTTGACGAGCAGTACTTC. Its translation is CASSLDSDRAVDEQYF.

V and J are TRBV10-2 and TRBJ1-5; 9 nucleotides agree with TRBD1. The junction had 11 bases not matched to a gene; V was cut back by 4 bases and J by 10 bases. Germline CDR1 WSHSY, CDR2 SAAADI. The CDR3 contains 15 residues. For the CDR3, the DNA is TGCGCCAGCAGTGGGAGGGGACAGGGCGGTAATCCCCAGCATTTT. As protein: CASSGRGQGGNPQHF.

This chain links TRBV18 with TRBJ1-1; D remains unclear. The CDR3 contains 11 residues. Trimming removed 3 bases from V and 4 bases from J, with 3 bases in between. Germline V gene sequence: CDR1 KGHSH, CDR2 LQKENI. The chain's CDR3 is CASSPGTEAFF. The CDR3, as DNA: TGTGCCAGCTCACCCGGCACTGAAGCTTTCTTT.

The V call is TRBV9, the J call TRBJ2-1; the D gene is possibly TRBD2 (5 bases). Germline values: CDR1 SGDLS, CDR2 YYNGEE. V lost 0 bases to trimming and J lost 1 base, with 5 bases between them. This CDR3 comprises 14 residues. CDR3 loop: CASSVGLSYNEQFF. CDR3 coding DNA: TGTGCCAGCAGCGTAGGACTATCCTACAATGAGCAGTTCTTC. Drawing the rest from reference TRBV9 and TRBJ2-1, the complete variable domain is DSGVTQTPKHLITATGQRVTLRCSPRSGDLSVYWYQQSLDQGLQFLIQYYNGEERAKGNILERFSAQQFPDLHSELNLSSLELGDSALYFCASSVGLSYNEQFFGPGTRLTVL.

The chain couples TRBV4-1 to TRBJ1-1, with D perhaps matching TRBD1 (5 bases). Trimming left V 4 bases short and J 8 bases short, with 14 bases between. The length of the CDR3 is 13 residues. The germline gives CDR1 MGHRA, CDR2 YSYEKL. The CDR3 DNA reads as TGCGCCAGCAGCCCCTTAGGGGAACTAGAAGCTTTCTTT. As protein: CASSPLGELEAFF.

V is TRBV5-1 and J is TRBJ2-7, with a tentative D call TRBD1 (6 bases). Germline-derived CDR1 and CDR2 are SGHRS and YFSETQ. Trimming left V 4 bases short and J 3 bases short, with 14 bases between. The CDR3 has 14 amino acids. CDR3 nucleotide sequence: TGCGCCAGCAGCACCCCGGGACAAAACTACGAGCAGTACTTC. The encoded protein is CASSTPGQNYEQYF.

This chain uses TRBV28 with TRBJ1-2; unclear D gene. CDR1 and CDR2 (germline): MDHEN, SYDVKM. This CDR3 is built from 13 residues. The V end lost 5 bases, the J end lost 8 bases, and 15 bases lay between the germline ends. CDR3 sequence (DNA): TGTGCCAGCAGTCGCCGGGGTAACTCGGGCTACACCTTC. Protein product: CASSRRGNSGYTF.

The V gene is TRBV5-1, the J gene TRBJ1-4, with 10 bases matching TRBD1. V gave up 4 bases and J gave up 8 bases; unmatched junction bases: 11. The germline V gene has CDR1 SGHRS and CDR2 YFSETQ. The CDR3 is made up of 16 amino acids. This CDR3 is CASSAMTGGGLEKLFF. Here the CDR3 DNA reads TGCGCCAGCAGCGCCATGACAGGGGGCGGGCTGGAAAAACTGTTTTTT.

The chain carries TRBV11-3 and TRBJ2-1; D not certain. This CDR3 is 14 amino acids long. The V gene's germline CDR1 is SGHNT and CDR2 YENEEA. Trimming removed 0 bases from V and 7 bases from J, with 10 bases in between. CDR3 DNA: TGTGCCAGCAGCTTAGATCGAGACACTAATGAGCAGTTCTTC. Its protein is CASSLDRDTNEQFF. The full variable domain, rest sourced from reference TRBV11-3 and TRBJ2-1, is EAGVVQSPRYKIIEKKQPVAFWCNPISGHNTLYWYLQNLGQGPELLIRYENEEAVDDSQLPKDRFSAERLKGVDSTLKIQPAELGDSAVYLCASSLDRDTNEQFFGPGTRLTVL.

The chain uses TRBV6-6 and TRBJ2-2; TRBD2 might be the D (6 bases). The CDR3 has 15 amino acids. V lost 4 bases, J lost 6 bases, and 15 bases lay in between. The germline CDR1 and CDR2 sequences are MNHNY and SVGAGI (reference sequence). CDR3 in DNA: TGTGCCAGCAGTTCGGGACTGGCTAAGGCCGGGGAGCTGTTTTTT. This encodes CASSSGLAKAGELFF.

The chain has TRBV5-5 and TRBJ2-5; a weak D match, TRBD2 (6 bases). The CDR3 runs to 16 residues. Germline assignment: CDR1 SGHKS and CDR2 YYEKEE (reference sequence). Trimming took off 0 bases at V and 5 bases at J, with 17 bases between the two ends. The CDR3 is CASSLVGLTIRETQYF. CDR3 DNA: TGTGCCAGCAGCTTGGTGGGACTGACAATCCGGGAGACCCAGTACTTC.

The V and J genes are TRBV2 and TRBJ2-3, with 7 bases lining up with TRBD2. Germline CDR1 and CDR2: SNHLY and FYNNEI. This CDR3 has 17 amino acids. Losses at the gene ends were 1 base for V and 3 bases for J; bases not matched to a gene: 10. In nucleotides, the CDR3 is TGTGCCAGCAGTGAAGGTGGGGGGGTTAGTTTGACAGATACGCAGTATTTT. Its translation: CASSEGGGVSLTDTQYF.

The rearrangement uses TRBV6-5 and TRBJ1-1; D remains unclear. The CDR3 has 13 residues. Germline V gives CDR1 MNHEY, CDR2 SVGAGI. V was pared by 10 bases and J by 1 base, with 13 bases between. The chain's CDR3 is CAIRYAGNTEAFF. The CDR3 DNA follows: TGTGCCATTCGATACGCCGGGAACACTGAAGCTTTCTTT.

This clone occurred a few times. The V and J genes are TRBV6-2 or TRBV6-3 and TRBJ1-4; D is uncertain. This CDR3 region has 16 residues. The V gene's germline CDR1 is MNHEY and CDR2 SVGEGT. Trimming took 0 bases from V and 8 from J, leaving 16 bases between them. CDR3 residues: CASSYSPLPTREKLFF. The CDR3 DNA reads TGTGCCAGCAGTTACTCGCCCCTACCCACGAGGGAAAAACTGTTTTTT.

The V and J genes are TRBV6-1 and TRBJ1-3, with D uncertain. V shed 2 bases and J shed 4 bases, with 9 bases lying between them. The CDR3 totals 14 residues. The germline V gene has CDR1 MNHNS and CDR2 SASEGT. CDR3 region: CASSEQAPGNTIYF. The DNA of the CDR3 is TGTGCCAGCAGTGAACAGGCTCCGGGAAACACCATATATTTT.

The chain couples TRBV9 to TRBJ1-3, with 8 bases identical to TRBD1. The V segment lost 7 bases and the J segment 0 bases; nucleotides outside the gene matches: 3. Germline loops: CDR1 SGDLS, CDR2 YYNGEE. The CDR3 spans 14 residues. The CDR3 coding sequence is TGTGCCAGCGGACAGGGACCCTCTGGAAACACCATATATTTT. Protein product: CASGQGPSGNTIYF.

The genes are TRBV11-3 and TRBJ2-5, with no clear D. Germline CDR1 and CDR2: SGHNT and YENEEA. The CDR3 has 14 amino acids. V lost 2 bases to trimming and J lost 5 bases, with 12 bases between them. The DNA for the CDR3 is TGTGCCAGCAGCTTAATGTTTGGAGACGAGACCCAGTACTTC. Its translation is CASSLMFGDETQYF.

J is TRBJ1-5 and V is TRBV29-1; weak D call: TRBD1 (5 bases). The V gene's germline CDR1 is SQVTM and CDR2 ANQGSEA. This CDR3 is built from 13 residues. The V end was cut by 6 bases, the J end by 3 bases, with 12 bases between. The CDR3 coding sequence is TGCAGCGTGCGACAGACGTACAATCAGCCCCAGCATTTT. This encodes CSVRQTYNQPQHF.

The J gene is TRBJ1-2, the V gene TRBV20-1, with 7 bases matching TRBD1. Per germline, CDR1 DFQATT and CDR2 SNEGSKA (reference sequence). Losses at the gene ends were 3 bases for V and 5 bases for J; bases not matched to a gene: 0. This CDR3 comprises 11 residues. DNA for the CDR3: TGCAGTGCTAGGACAGGGTATGGCTACACCTTC. It specifies CSARTGYGYTF.

This clone has a handful of counts. This chain connects TRBV11-2 to TRBJ1-1, with D tentatively TRBD1 (5 bases). V was trimmed by 4 bases and J by 4 bases, leaving 13 bases between them. The CDR3 runs to 14 residues. Germline CDR1 reads SGHAT; CDR2 reads FQNNGV. CDR3 DNA sequence: TGTGCCAGCAGCTCGTCAGGGTGGGGCACTGAAGCTTTCTTT. It is translated as CASSSSGWGTEAFF. The entire variable domain, with the rest obtained from reference TRBV11-2 and TRBJ1-1, is as follows: EAGVAQSPRYKIIEKRQSVAFWCNPISGHATLYWYQQILGQGPKLLIQFQNNGVVDDSQLPKDRFSAERLKGVDSTLKIQPAKLEDSAVYLCASSSSGWGTEAFFGQGTRLTVV.

The CDR3 region is CASSPYNYGYTF. For the CDR3, the DNA is TGTGCCAGCTCACCATATAACTATGGCTACACCTTC. This sequence joins TRBV18 and TRBJ1-2; D not resolved. CDR3 length: 12 amino acids. Trimming removed 2 bases from V and 1 base from J, with 2 bases in between. Germline V gene data show CDR1 as KGHSH and CDR2 as LQKENI.

J is TRBJ1-5 and V is TRBV10-3, with 8 bases fitting TRBD1. The junction had 4 bases not matched to a gene; V was cut back by 4 bases and J by 5 bases. Germline V gene data show CDR1 as ENHRY and CDR2 as SYGVKD. The CDR3 runs 14 residues. The CDR3 DNA sequence: TGTGCCATCAGTGCTGTGGACAGGGATCAGCCCCAGCATTTT. The encoded protein is CAISAVDRDQPQHF.

The V and J genes are TRBV24-1 and TRBJ2-3; tentative D call: TRBD1 (5 bases). The CDR3 totals 13 residues. In germline, CDR1 is KGHDR, CDR2 SFDVKD. V dropped 4 bases and J dropped 8 bases, with 12 bases sitting between them. CDR3 residues: CATSDDSLGTQYF. CDR3 DNA sequence: TGTGCCACCAGTGACGACAGCCTTGGTACGCAGTATTTT.